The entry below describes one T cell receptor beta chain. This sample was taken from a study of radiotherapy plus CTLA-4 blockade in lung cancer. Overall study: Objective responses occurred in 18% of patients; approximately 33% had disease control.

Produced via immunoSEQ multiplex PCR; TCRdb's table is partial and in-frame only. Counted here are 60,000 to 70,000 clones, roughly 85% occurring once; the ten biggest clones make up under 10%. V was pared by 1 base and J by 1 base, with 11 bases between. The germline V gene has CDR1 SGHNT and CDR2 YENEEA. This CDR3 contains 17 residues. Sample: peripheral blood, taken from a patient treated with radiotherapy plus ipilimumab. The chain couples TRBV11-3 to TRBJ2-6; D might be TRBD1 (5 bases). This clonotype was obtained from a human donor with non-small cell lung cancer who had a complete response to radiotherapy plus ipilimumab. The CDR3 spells CASSLGTRPSGANVLTF. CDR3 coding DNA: TGTGCCAGCAGCTTAGGGACAAGGCCTTCTGGGGCCAACGTCCTGACTTTC. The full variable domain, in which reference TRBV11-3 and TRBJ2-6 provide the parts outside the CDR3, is EAGVVQSPRYKIIEKKQPVAFWCNPISGHNTLYWYLQNLGQGPELLIRYENEEAVDDSQLPKDRFSAERLKGVDSTLKIQPAELGDSAVYLCASSLGTRPSGANVLTFGAGSRLTVL.